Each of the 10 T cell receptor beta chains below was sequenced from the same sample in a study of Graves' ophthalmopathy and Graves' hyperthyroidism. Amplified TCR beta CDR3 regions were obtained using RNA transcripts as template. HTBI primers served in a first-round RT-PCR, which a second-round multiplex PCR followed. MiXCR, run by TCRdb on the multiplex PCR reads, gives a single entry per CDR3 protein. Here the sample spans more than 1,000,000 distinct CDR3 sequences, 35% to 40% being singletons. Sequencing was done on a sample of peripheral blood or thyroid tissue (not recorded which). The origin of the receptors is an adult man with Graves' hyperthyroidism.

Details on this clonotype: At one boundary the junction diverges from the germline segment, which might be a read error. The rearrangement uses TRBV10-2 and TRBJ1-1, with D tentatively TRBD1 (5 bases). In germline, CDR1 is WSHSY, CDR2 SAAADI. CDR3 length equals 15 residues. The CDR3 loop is CASSEVWTMKTEAFF. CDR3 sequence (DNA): TGTGCCAGCAGTGAAGTTTGGACAATGAAAACTGAAGCTTTCTTT.

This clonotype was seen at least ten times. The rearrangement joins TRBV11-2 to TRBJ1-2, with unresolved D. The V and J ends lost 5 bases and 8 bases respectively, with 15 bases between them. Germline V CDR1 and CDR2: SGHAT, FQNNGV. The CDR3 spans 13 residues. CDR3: CASSPSAPQGYTF. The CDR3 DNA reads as TGTGCCAGCAGCCCCTCGGCCCCACAAGGCTACACCTTC. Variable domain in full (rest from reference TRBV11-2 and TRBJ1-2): EAGVAQSPRYKIIEKRQSVAFWCNPISGHATLYWYQQILGQGPKLLIQFQNNGVVDDSQLPKDRFSAERLKGVDSTLKIQPAKLEDSAVYLCASSPSAPQGYTFGSGTRLTVV.

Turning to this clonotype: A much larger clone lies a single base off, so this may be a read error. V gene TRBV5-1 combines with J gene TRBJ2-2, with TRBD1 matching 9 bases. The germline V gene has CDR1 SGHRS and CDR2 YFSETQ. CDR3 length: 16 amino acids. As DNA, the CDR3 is TGCGCCAGCGGCTTGGGGACAGGGCTACTGACCGGGGAGCTGTTTTTT. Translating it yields CASGLGTGLLTGELFF.

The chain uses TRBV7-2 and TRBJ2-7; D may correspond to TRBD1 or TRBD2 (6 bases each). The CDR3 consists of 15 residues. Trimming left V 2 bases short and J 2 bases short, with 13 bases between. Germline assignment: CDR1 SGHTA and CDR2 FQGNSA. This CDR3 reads CASSLKRGDPYEQYF. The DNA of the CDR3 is TGTGCCAGCAGCTTAAAGAGGGGGGATCCCTACGAGCAGTACTTC. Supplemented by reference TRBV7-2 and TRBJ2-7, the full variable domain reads GAGVSQSPSNKVTEKGKDVELRCDPISGHTALYWYRQSLGQGLEFLIYFQGNSAPDKSGLPSDRFSAERTGGSVSTLTIQRTQQEDSAVYLCASSLKRGDPYEQYFGPGTRLTVT.

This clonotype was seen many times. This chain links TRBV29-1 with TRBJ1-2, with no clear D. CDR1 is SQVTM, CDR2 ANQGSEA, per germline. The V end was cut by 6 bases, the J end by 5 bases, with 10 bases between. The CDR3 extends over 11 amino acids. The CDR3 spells CSVPTGYGYTF. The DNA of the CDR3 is TGCAGCGTACCCACGGGGTATGGCTACACCTTC. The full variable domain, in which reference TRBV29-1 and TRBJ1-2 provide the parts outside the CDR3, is SAVISQKPSRDICQRGTSLTIQCQVDSQVTMMFWYRQQPGQSLTLIATANQGSEATYESGFVIDKFPISRPNLTFSTLTVSNMSPEDSSIYLCSVPTGYGYTFGSGTRLTVV.

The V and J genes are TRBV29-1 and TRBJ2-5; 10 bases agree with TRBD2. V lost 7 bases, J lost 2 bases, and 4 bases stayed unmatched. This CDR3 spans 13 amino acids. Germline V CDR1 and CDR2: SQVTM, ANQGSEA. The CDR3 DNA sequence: TGCAGCGGGGGACTAGCGTTACAAGAGACCCAGTACTTC. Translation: CSGGLALQETQYF.

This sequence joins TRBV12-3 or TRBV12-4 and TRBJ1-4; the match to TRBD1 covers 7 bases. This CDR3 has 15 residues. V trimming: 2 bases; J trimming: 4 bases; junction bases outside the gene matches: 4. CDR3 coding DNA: TGTGCCAGCAGTTTACATCCAGGGGGTAATGAAAAACTGTTTTTT. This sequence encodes CASSLHPGGNEKLFF.

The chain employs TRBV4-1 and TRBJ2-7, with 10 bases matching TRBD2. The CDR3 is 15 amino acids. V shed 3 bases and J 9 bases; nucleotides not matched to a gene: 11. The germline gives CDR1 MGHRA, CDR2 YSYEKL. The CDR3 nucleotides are TGCGCCAGCAGCCACATAGCGGGAGGTTCGTCCGGGCAGTACTTC. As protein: CASSHIAGGSSGQYF.

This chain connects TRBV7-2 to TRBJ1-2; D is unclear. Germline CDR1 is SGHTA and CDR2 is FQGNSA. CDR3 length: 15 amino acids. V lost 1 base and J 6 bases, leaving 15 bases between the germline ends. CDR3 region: CASSLESGNLHGYTF. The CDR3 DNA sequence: TGTGCCAGCAGCTTAGAGAGCGGGAACCTACATGGCTACACCTTC.

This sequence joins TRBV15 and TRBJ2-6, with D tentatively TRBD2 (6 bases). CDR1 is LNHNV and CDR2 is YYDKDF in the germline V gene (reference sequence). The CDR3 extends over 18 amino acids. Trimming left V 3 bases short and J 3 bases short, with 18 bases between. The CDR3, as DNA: TGTGCCACCAGCAGGGGCGGGGTCCTAGGAAGTGGGGCCAACGTCCTGACTTTC. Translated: CATSRGGVLGSGANVLTF.